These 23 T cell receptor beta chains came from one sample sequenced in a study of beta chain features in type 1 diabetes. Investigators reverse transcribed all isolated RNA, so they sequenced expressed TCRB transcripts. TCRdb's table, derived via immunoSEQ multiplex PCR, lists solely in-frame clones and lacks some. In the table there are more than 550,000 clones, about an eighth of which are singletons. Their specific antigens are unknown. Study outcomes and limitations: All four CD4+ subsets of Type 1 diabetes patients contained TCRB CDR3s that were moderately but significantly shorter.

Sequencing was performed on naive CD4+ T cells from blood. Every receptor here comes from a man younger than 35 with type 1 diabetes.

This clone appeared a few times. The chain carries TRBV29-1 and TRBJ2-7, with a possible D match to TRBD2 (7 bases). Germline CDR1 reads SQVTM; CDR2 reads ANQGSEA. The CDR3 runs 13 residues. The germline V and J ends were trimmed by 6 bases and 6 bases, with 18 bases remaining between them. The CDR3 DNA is TGCAGCGTGCGGGGGCAGGAGTGGGCCGAGCAGTACTTC. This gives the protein CSVRGQEWAEQYF.

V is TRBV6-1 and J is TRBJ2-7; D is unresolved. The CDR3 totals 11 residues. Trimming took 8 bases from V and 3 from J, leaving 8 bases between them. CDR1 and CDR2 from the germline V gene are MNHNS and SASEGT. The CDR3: CASVGFYEQYF. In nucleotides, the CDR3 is TGTGCCAGCGTGGGTTTCTACGAGCAGTACTTC.

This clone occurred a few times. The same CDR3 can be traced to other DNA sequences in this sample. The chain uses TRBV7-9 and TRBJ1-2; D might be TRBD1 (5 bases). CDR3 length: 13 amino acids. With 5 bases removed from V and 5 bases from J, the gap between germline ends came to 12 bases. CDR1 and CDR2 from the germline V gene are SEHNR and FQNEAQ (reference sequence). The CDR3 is CASSPGTDYGYTF. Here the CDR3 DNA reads TGTGCCAGCAGCCCCGGGACTGATTATGGCTACACCTTC.

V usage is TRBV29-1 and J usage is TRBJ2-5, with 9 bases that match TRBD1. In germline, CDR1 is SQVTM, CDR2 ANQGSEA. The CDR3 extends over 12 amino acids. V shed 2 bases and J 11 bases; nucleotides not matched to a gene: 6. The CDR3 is CSVEWYGTGQYF. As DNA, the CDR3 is TGCAGCGTTGAATGGTACGGGACAGGGCAGTACTTC.

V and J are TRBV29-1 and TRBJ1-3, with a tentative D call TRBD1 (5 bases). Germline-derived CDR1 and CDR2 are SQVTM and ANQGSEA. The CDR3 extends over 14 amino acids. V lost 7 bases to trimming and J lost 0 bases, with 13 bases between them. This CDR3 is CSATLDTSGNTIYF. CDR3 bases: TGCAGCGCAACCTTGGACACCTCTGGAAACACCATATATTTT.

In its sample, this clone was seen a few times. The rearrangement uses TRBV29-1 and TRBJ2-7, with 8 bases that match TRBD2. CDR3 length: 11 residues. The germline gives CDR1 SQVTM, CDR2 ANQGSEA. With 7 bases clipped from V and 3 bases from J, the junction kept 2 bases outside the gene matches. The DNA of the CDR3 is TGCAGCGCAACTAGCGGCTACGAGCAGTACTTC. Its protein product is CSATSGYEQYF.

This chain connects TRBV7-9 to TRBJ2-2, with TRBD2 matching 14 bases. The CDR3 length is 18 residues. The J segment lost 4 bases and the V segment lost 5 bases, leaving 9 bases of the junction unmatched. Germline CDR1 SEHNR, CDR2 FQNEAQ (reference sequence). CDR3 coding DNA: TGTGCCAGCAGCCACAGGGGACTAGCGGGAGCGAGCACCGGGGAGCTGTTTTTT. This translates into CASSHRGLAGASTGELFF.

The CDR3 region has the DNA TGCGCCAGCAGCCCACGGGACAGGGGGCTGGAGCTGTTTTTT. It encodes CASSPRDRGLELFF. The chain couples TRBV5-1 to TRBJ2-2, with 12 bases lining up with TRBD1. This CDR3 is built from 14 residues. The ends lost 4 bases at V and 10 bases at J; junction bases unmatched: 5. The germline V gene encodes CDR1 SGHRS and CDR2 YFSETQ.

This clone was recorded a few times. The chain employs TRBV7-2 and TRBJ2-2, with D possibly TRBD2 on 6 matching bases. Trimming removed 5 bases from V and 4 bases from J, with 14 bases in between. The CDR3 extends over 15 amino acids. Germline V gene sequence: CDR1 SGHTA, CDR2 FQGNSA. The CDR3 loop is CASSPGTPGTGELFF. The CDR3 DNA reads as TGTGCCAGCAGCCCCGGGACTCCGGGCACCGGGGAGCTGTTTTTT.

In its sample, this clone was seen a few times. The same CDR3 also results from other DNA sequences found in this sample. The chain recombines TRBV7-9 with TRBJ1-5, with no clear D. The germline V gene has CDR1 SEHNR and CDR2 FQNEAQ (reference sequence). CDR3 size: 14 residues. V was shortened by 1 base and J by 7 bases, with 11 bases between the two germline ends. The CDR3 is CASSLGGREQPQHF. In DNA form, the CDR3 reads TGTGCCAGCAGCTTAGGCGGGCGGGAACAGCCCCAGCATTTT.

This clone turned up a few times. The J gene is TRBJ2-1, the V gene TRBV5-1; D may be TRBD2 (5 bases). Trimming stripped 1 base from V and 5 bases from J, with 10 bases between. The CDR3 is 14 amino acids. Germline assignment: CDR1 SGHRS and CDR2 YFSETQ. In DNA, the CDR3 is TGCGCCAGCAGCTTGCCGGGAATGGACAATGAGCAGTTCTTC. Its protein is CASSLPGMDNEQFF. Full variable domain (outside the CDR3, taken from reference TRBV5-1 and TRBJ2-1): KAGVTQTPRYLIKTRGQQVTLSCSPISGHRSVSWYQQTPGQGLQFLFEYFSETQRNKGNFPGRFSGRQFSNSRSEMNVSTLELGDSALYLCASSLPGMDNEQFFGPGTRLTVL.

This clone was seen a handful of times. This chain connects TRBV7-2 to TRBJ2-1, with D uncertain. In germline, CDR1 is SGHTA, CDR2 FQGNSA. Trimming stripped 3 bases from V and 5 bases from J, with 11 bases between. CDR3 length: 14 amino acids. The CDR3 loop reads CASSFPTDHNEQFF. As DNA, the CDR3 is TGTGCCAGCAGCTTCCCAACGGACCACAATGAGCAGTTCTTC.

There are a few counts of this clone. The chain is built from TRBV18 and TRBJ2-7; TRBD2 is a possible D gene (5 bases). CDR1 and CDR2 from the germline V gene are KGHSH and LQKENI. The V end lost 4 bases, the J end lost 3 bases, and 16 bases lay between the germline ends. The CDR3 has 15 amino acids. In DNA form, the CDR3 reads TGTGCCAGCTCACAGACCGGGGATGTCGTCTACGAGCAGTACTTC. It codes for CASSQTGDVVYEQYF.

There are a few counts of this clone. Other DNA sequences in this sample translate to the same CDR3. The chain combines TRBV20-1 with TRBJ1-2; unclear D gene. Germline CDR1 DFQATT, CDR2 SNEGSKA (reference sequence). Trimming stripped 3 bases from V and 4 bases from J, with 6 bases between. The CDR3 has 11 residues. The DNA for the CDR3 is TGCAGTGCTAGTGCGGGCTATGGCTACACCTTC. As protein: CSASAGYGYTF.

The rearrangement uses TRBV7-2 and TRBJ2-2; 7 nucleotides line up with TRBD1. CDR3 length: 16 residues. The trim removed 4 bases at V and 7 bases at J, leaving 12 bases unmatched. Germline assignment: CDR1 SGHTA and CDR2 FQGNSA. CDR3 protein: CASSSRFLQGSGELFF. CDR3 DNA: TGTGCCAGCAGCTCCCGGTTCTTACAGGGGAGCGGGGAGCTGTTTTTT.

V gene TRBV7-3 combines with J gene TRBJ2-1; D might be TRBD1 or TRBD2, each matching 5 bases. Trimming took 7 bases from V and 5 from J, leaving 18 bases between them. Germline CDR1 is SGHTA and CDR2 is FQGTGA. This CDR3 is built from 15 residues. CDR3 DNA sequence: TGTGCCAGCACCCTAACCCCACTAGGGGACAATGAGCAGTTCTTC. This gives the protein CASTLTPLGDNEQFF.

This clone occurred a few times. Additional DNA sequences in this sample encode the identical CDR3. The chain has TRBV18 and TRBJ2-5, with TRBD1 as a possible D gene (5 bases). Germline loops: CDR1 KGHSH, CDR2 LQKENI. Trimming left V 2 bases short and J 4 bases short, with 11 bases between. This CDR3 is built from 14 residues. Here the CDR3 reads CASSPGQGGETQYF. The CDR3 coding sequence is TGTGCCAGCTCACCAGGGCAGGGTGGAGAGACCCAGTACTTC.

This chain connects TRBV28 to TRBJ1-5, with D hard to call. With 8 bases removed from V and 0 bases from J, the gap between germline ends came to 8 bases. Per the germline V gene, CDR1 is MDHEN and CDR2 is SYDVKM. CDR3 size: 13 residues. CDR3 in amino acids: CASRGFSNQPQHF. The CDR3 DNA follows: TGTGCCAGCCGTGGGTTTAGCAATCAGCCCCAGCATTTT.

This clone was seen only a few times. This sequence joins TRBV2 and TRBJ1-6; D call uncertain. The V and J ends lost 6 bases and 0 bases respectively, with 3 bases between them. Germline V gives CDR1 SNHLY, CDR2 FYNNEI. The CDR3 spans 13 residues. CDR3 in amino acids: CASRSSYNSPLHF. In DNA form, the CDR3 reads TGTGCCAGCAGAAGCTCCTATAATTCACCCCTCCACTTT. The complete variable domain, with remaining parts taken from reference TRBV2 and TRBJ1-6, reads EPEVTQTPSHQVTQMGQEVILRCVPISNHLYFYWYRQILGQKVEFLVSFYNNEISEKSEIFDDQFSVERPDGSNFTLKIRSTKLEDSAMYFCASRSSYNSPLHFGNGTRLTVT.

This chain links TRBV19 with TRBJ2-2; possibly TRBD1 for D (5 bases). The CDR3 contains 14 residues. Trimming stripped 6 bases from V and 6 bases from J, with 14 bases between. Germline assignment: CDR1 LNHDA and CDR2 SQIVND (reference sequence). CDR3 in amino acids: CASSSSQGSGELFF. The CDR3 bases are TGTGCCAGTAGCTCCTCTCAGGGATCCGGGGAGCTGTTTTTT.

The CDR3 is CASSFGSGGYNEQFF. DNA of the CDR3: TGTGCCAGCAGCTTTGGTAGCGGGGGATACAATGAGCAGTTCTTC. The V and J genes are TRBV7-9 and TRBJ2-1, with TRBD2 identical over 9 bases. The CDR3 is 15 amino acids. Germline V lookup: CDR1 SEHNR, CDR2 FQNEAQ (reference sequence). Trimming at V came to 3 bases and at J to 4 bases, leaving 4 bases not matched to a gene.

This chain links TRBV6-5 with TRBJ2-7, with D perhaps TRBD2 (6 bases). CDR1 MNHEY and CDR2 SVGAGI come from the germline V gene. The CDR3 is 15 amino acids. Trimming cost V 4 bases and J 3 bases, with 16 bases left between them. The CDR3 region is CASSFHTRGDYEQYF. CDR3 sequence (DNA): TGTGCCAGCAGTTTCCATACGCGCGGGGACTACGAGCAGTACTTC.

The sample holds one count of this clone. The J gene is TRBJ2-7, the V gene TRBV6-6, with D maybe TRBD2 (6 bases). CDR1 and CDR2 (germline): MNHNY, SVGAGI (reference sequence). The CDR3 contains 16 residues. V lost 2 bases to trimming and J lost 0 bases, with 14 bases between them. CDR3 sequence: CASSYVVAEGSYEQYF. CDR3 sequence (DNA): TGTGCCAGCAGTTACGTTGTGGCGGAGGGCTCCTACGAGCAGTACTTC.